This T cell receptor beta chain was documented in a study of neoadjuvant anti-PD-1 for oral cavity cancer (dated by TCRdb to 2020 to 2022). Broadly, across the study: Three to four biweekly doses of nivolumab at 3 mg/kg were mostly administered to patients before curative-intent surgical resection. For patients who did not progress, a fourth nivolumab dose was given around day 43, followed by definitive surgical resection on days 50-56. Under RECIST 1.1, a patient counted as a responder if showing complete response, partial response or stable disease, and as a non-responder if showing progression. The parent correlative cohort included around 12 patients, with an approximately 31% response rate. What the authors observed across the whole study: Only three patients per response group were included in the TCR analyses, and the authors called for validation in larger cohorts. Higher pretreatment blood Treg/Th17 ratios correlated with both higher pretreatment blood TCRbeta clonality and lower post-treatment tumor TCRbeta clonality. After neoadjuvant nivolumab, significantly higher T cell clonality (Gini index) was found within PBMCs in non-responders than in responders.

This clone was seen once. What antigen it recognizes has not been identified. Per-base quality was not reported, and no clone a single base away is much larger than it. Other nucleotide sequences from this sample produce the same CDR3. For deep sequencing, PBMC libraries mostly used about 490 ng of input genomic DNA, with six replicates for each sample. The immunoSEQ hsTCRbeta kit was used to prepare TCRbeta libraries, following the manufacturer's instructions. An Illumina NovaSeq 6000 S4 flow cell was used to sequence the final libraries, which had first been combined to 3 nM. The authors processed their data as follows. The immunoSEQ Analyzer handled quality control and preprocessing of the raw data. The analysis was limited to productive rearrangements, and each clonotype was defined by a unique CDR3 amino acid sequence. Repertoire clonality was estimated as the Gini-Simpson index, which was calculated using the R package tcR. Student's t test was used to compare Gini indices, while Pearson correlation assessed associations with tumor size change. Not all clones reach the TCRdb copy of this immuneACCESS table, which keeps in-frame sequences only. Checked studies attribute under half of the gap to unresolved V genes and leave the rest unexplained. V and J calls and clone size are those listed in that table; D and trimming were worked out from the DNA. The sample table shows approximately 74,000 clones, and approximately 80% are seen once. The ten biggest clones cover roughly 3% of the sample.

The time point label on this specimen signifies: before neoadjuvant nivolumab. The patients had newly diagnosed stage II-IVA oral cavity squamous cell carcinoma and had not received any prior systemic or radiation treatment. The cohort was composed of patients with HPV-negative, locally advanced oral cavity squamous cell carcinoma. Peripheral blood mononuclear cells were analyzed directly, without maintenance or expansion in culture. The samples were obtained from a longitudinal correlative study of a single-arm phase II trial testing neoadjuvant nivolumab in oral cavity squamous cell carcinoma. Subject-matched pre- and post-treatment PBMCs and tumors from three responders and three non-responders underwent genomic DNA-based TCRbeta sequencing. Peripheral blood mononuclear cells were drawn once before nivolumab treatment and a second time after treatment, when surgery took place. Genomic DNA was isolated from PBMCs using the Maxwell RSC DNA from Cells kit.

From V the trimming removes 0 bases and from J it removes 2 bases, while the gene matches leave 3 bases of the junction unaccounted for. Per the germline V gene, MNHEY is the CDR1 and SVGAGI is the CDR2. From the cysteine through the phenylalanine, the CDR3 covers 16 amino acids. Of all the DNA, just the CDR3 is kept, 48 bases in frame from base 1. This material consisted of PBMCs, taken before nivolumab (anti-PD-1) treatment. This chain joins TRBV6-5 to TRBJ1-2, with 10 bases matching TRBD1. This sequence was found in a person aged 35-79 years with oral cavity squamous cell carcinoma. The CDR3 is CASSYSRTGGNYGYTF. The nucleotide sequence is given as TGTGCCAGCAGTTACTCGAGGACAGGGGGGAACTATGGCTACACCTTC.